Shown below are 3 T cell receptor beta chains from a single sample sequenced in a study of cytotoxic CD8 clonotypes in ibrutinib-treated CLL. The assay was immunoSEQ multiplex PCR, and TCRdb's table has in-frame clones only and misses some. The sample contains some 200,000 clones, roughly 77% of which appear only once. Source: PBMCs, taken after 12 months of ibrutinib treatment. The receptors shown here come from a human donor with chronic lymphocytic leukemia.

This clone was seen more than once but under ten times. The chain employs TRBV5-1 and TRBJ1-1; D not certain. V was clipped by 6 bases and J by 8 bases, with 17 bases between them. CDR3 length: 13 amino acids. In germline, CDR1 is SGHRS, CDR2 YFSETQ. The CDR3 protein is CASNTVPSGEAFF. DNA of the CDR3: TGCGCCAGCAACACCGTCCCGTCCGGGGAAGCTTTCTTT.

V usage is TRBV5-1 and J usage is TRBJ1-1, with 8 bases that match TRBD1. Trimming removed 3 bases from V and 7 bases from J; junction bases left unmatched: 17. Per germline, CDR1 SGHRS and CDR2 YFSETQ. This CDR3 has 17 residues. CDR3 residues: CASSSTSFGQGGSEAFF. Written as DNA, the CDR3 is TGCGCCAGCAGCTCGACCTCTTTTGGACAGGGAGGAAGTGAAGCTTTCTTT.

The chain employs TRBV6-6 and TRBJ2-7; D is unclear. CDR3 size: 13 residues. Germline V CDR1 and CDR2: MNHNY, SVGAGI (reference sequence). Trimming left V 6 bases short and J 3 bases short, with 12 bases between. The DNA of the CDR3 is TGTGCCAGCAGCCGACTCCCGGGCTACGAGCAGTACTTC. It specifies CASSRLPGYEQYF.